The 4 T cell receptor beta chains below all came from one sample that was sequenced in a study of cytomegalovirus exposure and HLA in healthy donors. The primer mix had 60 Vbeta and 13 Jbeta primers. Libraries were prepared by immunoSEQ multiplex PCR; TCRdb keeps only in-frame clonotypes and omits some of them. The sample yields roughly 76,000 clones, 79% seen once. Material: PBMCs. The receptors shown here come from a young man in good health and CMV-seronegative.

The V call is TRBV9, the J call TRBJ1-2; 7 bases fit TRBD1. From germline, CDR1 is SGDLS and CDR2 YYNGEE. V lost 1 base, J lost 5 bases, and 8 bases stayed unmatched. The CDR3 spans 15 residues. This CDR3 reads CASSVTQGPTYGYTF. The CDR3 nucleotides read TGTGCCAGCAGCGTAACACAGGGGCCGACGTATGGCTACACCTTC.

This chain uses TRBV7-9 with TRBJ2-1; TRBD2 aligns across 11 bases. This CDR3 comprises 16 residues. The ends lost 4 bases at V and 7 bases at J; junction bases unmatched: 9. CDR1 is SEHNR, CDR2 FQNEAQ, per germline (reference sequence). CDR3 loop: CASSSGLAARGNEQFF. The DNA for the CDR3 is TGTGCCAGCAGCTCGGGACTAGCGGCCAGAGGGAATGAGCAGTTCTTC.

This clone was counted once. The V and J genes are TRBV30 and TRBJ2-6, with a possible D match to TRBD1 (6 bases). The CDR3 runs 14 residues. Trimming pared 1 base from V and 4 bases from J, leaving 8 bases between. The germline CDR1 and CDR2 sequences are GTSNPN and SVGIG (reference sequence). The CDR3 bases are TGTGCCTGGAGTGGGGGGCTGGGGGCCAACGTCCTGACTTTC. Translating it yields CAWSGGLGANVLTF.

CDR3 sequence reads: CASSTDRGASGNTIYF. The CDR3 coding sequence is TGCGCCAGCAGCACCGACAGGGGGGCCTCTGGAAACACCATATATTTT. V is TRBV5-1 and J is TRBJ1-3; the match to TRBD1 covers 9 bases. Germline V gene sequence: CDR1 SGHRS, CDR2 YFSETQ. V gave up 4 bases and J gave up 0 bases; unmatched junction bases: 5. This CDR3 is 16 amino acids long. Variable domain in full (rest from reference TRBV5-1 and TRBJ1-3): KAGVTQTPRYLIKTRGQQVTLSCSPISGHRSVSWYQQTPGQGLQFLFEYFSETQRNKGNFPGRFSGRQFSNSRSEMNVSTLELGDSALYLCASSTDRGASGNTIYFGEGSWLTVV.